This T cell receptor (beta chain) emerged from a study of CD8 T cells in ankylosing spondylitis. Trimming cost V 3 bases and J 1 base, with 11 bases left between them. CDR3 size: 15 residues. Germline V gene lookup returns CDR1 LGHDT and CDR2 YNNKEL (reference sequence). Using its own MiXCR run on the 5' RACE reads, TCRdb lists one record per CDR3 protein. Of approximately 500,000 distinct CDR3 sequences in the sample, about 13% were seen once. General study results and limits: Apparently characteristic of ankylosing spondylitis blood was a TCR beta motif (about 8 highly homologous variants).

On this clonotype: The antigen is unknown.

The receptor's source is a male donor with ankylosing spondylitis. The V call is TRBV3-1, the J call TRBJ2-3; D is undetermined. Sequenced input: blood, either unsorted or a sorted T cell fraction (not recorded which). CDR3 protein: CASSHGPPRTDTQYF. The CDR3 DNA follows: TGTGCCAGCAGCCATGGACCACCTCGCACAGATACGCAGTATTTT.